The rows below give T cell receptor beta chains drawn from one sample of a study of cytomegalovirus exposure and HLA in healthy donors. Generated by immunoSEQ multiplex PCR, the TCRdb table keeps only in-frame clones and is missing some. The repertoire has 150,000 or so clones, roughly 80% of them found once; the top ten carry more than 1.5%. The sample taken for sequencing was PBMCs. The receptors derive from a man between 18 and 35 years old in good health and CMV-seronegative. CDR3s include the opening cysteine and the closing phenylalanine or tryptophan. Fields, in order: clone size, D gene, V gene, J gene, CDR3 DNA, CDR3 protein. A D gene is named only where the DNA matches it firmly. The size field is filled for only some rows; it gives once, few, many or a size class.

clone size: NA
D gene: TRBD1
V gene: TRBV7-8
J gene: TRBJ1-6
CDR3 DNA: TGTGCCAGCAGCTTAACGGGACAGACTAATTCACCCCTCCACTTT
CDR3 protein: CASSLTGQTNSPLHF

clone size: NA
D gene: NA
V gene: TRBV15
J gene: TRBJ2-7
CDR3 DNA: TGTGCCACCAGCACCCCAGGGACAAAGGTCGAGCAGTACTTC
CDR3 protein: CATSTPGTKVEQYF

clone size: NA
D gene: NA
V gene: TRBV5-5
J gene: TRBJ2-7
CDR3 DNA: TGTGCCAGCAGCTTGGACGACAGGCTTAGCTCCTACGAGCAGTACTTC
CDR3 protein: CASSLDDRLSSYEQYF

clone size: NA
D gene: TRBD1
V gene: TRBV28
J gene: TRBJ1-1
CDR3 DNA: TGTGCCAGCAGTCGGGACAGCTATGAAGCTTTCTTT
CDR3 protein: CASSRDSYEAFF

clone size: NA
D gene: TRBD2
V gene: TRBV11-2
J gene: TRBJ2-5
CDR3 DNA: TGTGCCAGCAGCTTAGCGGGAGGGCAACTAGAGACCCAGTACTTC
CDR3 protein: CASSLAGGQLETQYF

clone size: few
D gene: NA
V gene: TRBV4-3
J gene: TRBJ2-5
CDR3 DNA: TGCGCCAGCAGCCAAGAGTACCGGGCAGGGGTAGAGACCCAGTACTTC
CDR3 protein: CASSQEYRAGVETQYF

clone size: NA
D gene: NA
V gene: TRBV28
J gene: TRBJ2-3
CDR3 DNA: TGTGCCAGCAGTTCCCAGGGTCCGCAGTATTTT
CDR3 protein: CASSSQGPQYF

clone size: NA
D gene: NA
V gene: TRBV9
J gene: TRBJ1-5
CDR3 DNA: TGTGCCAGCAGCTCAGGGGTAGGGCTGAGCAATCAGCCCCAGCATTTT
CDR3 protein: CASSSGVGLSNQPQHF

clone size: NA
D gene: NA
V gene: TRBV5-1
J gene: TRBJ2-5
CDR3 DNA: TGCGCCAGCAGCGCAGGAACAGGGGAGACCCAGTACTTC
CDR3 protein: CASSAGTGETQYF

clone size: NA
D gene: TRBD2
V gene: TRBV10-3
J gene: TRBJ2-1
CDR3 DNA: TGTGCCGCCCGGACTAGCGGGGACTCCTACAATGAGCAGTTCTTC
CDR3 protein: CAARTSGDSYNEQFF

clone size: NA
D gene: NA
V gene: TRBV6-5
J gene: TRBJ1-6
CDR3 DNA: TGTGCCAGCAGTTTGGAAAGGGGGAATTCACCCCTCCACTTT
CDR3 protein: CASSLERGNSPLHF

clone size: NA
D gene: NA
V gene: TRBV28
J gene: TRBJ2-5
CDR3 DNA: TGTGCCAGCAGTTCCCTTGATAGCGGAATTCAAGAGACCCAGTACTTC
CDR3 protein: CASSSLDSGIQETQYF

clone size: NA
D gene: NA
V gene: TRBV30
J gene: TRBJ1-4
CDR3 DNA: TGTGCCTGGAGTGTACGAGCGGGGCTCAGGAGTAATGAAAAACTGTTTTTT
CDR3 protein: CAWSVRAGLRSNEKLFF

clone size: once
D gene: NA
V gene: TRBV29-1
J gene: TRBJ1-2
CDR3 DNA: TGCAGCGTTGTTCTGAGCTATGGCTACACCTTC
CDR3 protein: CSVVLSYGYTF

clone size: NA
D gene: NA
V gene: TRBV10-3
J gene: TRBJ2-7
CDR3 DNA: TGTGCCATCAGAGCCGAGAGGTTCGGGGGATACGAGCAGTACTTC
CDR3 protein: CAIRAERFGGYEQYF

clone size: NA
D gene: NA
V gene: TRBV6-5
J gene: TRBJ1-2
CDR3 DNA: TGTGCCAGCTGTGGCTCAACAGGACCTTTGGGTGGCTACACCTTC
CDR3 protein: CASCGSTGPLGGYTF

clone size: NA
D gene: TRBD2
V gene: TRBV28
J gene: TRBJ2-7
CDR3 DNA: TGTGCCAGTGCCGGCCGGGAGGGGTACGAGCAGTACTTC
CDR3 protein: CASAGREGYEQYF

clone size: NA
D gene: NA
V gene: TRBV28
J gene: TRBJ1-3
CDR3 DNA: TGTGCCAGCAGTCTTGGACAGGGAAACACCATATATTTT
CDR3 protein: CASSLGQGNTIYF

clone size: NA
D gene: NA
V gene: TRBV6-5
J gene: TRBJ1-2
CDR3 DNA: TGTGCCAGCAGCAGGACAGATAACTATGGCTACACCTTC
CDR3 protein: CASSRTDNYGYTF

clone size: NA
D gene: NA
V gene: TRBV5-1
J gene: TRBJ2-1
CDR3 DNA: TGCGCCAGCAGCTTCAGCAATGAGCAGTTCTTC
CDR3 protein: CASSFSNEQFF

clone size: NA
D gene: TRBD1
V gene: TRBV5-6
J gene: TRBJ2-5
CDR3 DNA: TGTGCCAGCAGCTCGCTACAGGGGGTCCGGGAGACCCAGTACTTC
CDR3 protein: CASSSLQGVRETQYF

clone size: once
D gene: TRBD1
V gene: TRBV2
J gene: TRBJ1-2
CDR3 DNA: TGTGCCAGCAGTGGGGGACAGTTTCCCAACTATGGCTACACCTTC
CDR3 protein: CASSGGQFPNYGYTF

clone size: few
D gene: NA
V gene: TRBV7-2
J gene: TRBJ2-1
CDR3 DNA: TGTGCCAGCAGCTTAATGCGGGAAGCCTACAATGAGCAGTTCTTC
CDR3 protein: CASSLMREAYNEQFF

clone size: NA
D gene: NA
V gene: TRBV5-5
J gene: TRBJ2-3
CDR3 DNA: TGTGCCAGCAGCAGACAGTACACAGATACGCAGTATTTT
CDR3 protein: CASSRQYTDTQYF

clone size: NA
D gene: NA
V gene: TRBV30
J gene: TRBJ1-2
CDR3 DNA: TGTGCCTGGAGTACGCAGGGGCCCTTAGGTTCGAATGGCTACACCTTC
CDR3 protein: CAWSTQGPLGSNGYTF

clone size: NA
D gene: TRBD1
V gene: TRBV5-6
J gene: TRBJ2-7
CDR3 DNA: TGTGCCAGCAGCCGGGGTGGTGCAACAGGGGCATACGAGCAGTACTTC
CDR3 protein: CASSRGGATGAYEQYF

clone size: NA
D gene: TRBD1
V gene: TRBV6-6
J gene: TRBJ2-5
CDR3 DNA: TGTGCCAGCAGTCGACTGGGACAGAGTCAAGAGACCCAGTACTTC
CDR3 protein: CASSRLGQSQETQYF

clone size: NA
D gene: TRBD2
V gene: TRBV27
J gene: TRBJ2-3
CDR3 DNA: TGTGCCAGCAGATTAGGACTAGCGGGAGGGCCGTCAGATACGCAGTATTTT
CDR3 protein: CASRLGLAGGPSDTQYF

clone size: NA
D gene: NA
V gene: TRBV7-2
J gene: TRBJ2-3
CDR3 DNA: TGTGCCAGCAGCTTATCCCTTGTCGGAGATACGCAGTATTTT
CDR3 protein: CASSLSLVGDTQYF

clone size: NA
D gene: NA
V gene: TRBV28
J gene: TRBJ1-4
CDR3 DNA: TGTGCCAGCAGTTTGGCCGGGAGGGAACTGTTTTTT
CDR3 protein: CASSLAGRELFF

clone size: NA
D gene: NA
V gene: TRBV21-1
J gene: TRBJ2-5
CDR3 DNA: TGTGCCAGCAGCAAAGCGCCCCCGGGACAGGGGGCTGAGACCCAGTACTTC
CDR3 protein: CASSKAPPGQGAETQYF

clone size: NA
D gene: NA
V gene: TRBV15
J gene: TRBJ1-5
CDR3 DNA: TGTGCCACCAGCAGAGATCTAAATAGTCAGCCCCAGCATTTT
CDR3 protein: CATSRDLNSQPQHF

clone size: NA
D gene: TRBD2
V gene: TRBV7-9
J gene: TRBJ2-7
CDR3 DNA: TGTGCCAGCAGCGCTAGCGGGCCGAGCTCCTACGAGCAGTACTTC
CDR3 protein: CASSASGPSSYEQYF

clone size: NA
D gene: TRBD1
V gene: TRBV5-6
J gene: TRBJ1-1
CDR3 DNA: TGTGCCAGCAGCTCCGGGACAGGGGGAGTAGGCACTGAAGCTTTCTTT
CDR3 protein: CASSSGTGGVGTEAFF

clone size: NA
D gene: NA
V gene: TRBV15
J gene: TRBJ2-7
CDR3 DNA: TGTGCCACCCAGAGTCAAGGACAAGGGCGGGAGCAGTACTTC
CDR3 protein: CATQSQGQGREQYF

clone size: NA
D gene: NA
V gene: TRBV25-1
J gene: TRBJ2-7
CDR3 DNA: TGTGCCAGCAGTTCCCCGACAGGCGTACCGGACGAGCAGTACTTC
CDR3 protein: CASSSPTGVPDEQYF

clone size: NA
D gene: NA
V gene: TRBV29-1
J gene: TRBJ2-1
CDR3 DNA: TGCAGCGTTCCTATTGGGGCCGCCAATGAGCAGTTCTTC
CDR3 protein: CSVPIGAANEQFF

clone size: NA
D gene: TRBD1
V gene: TRBV2
J gene: TRBJ2-2
CDR3 DNA: TGTGCCAGCAACAGGGACAGGGGGTCCGGGGAGCTGTTTTTT
CDR3 protein: CASNRDRGSGELFF

clone size: NA
D gene: NA
V gene: TRBV6-1
J gene: TRBJ2-7
CDR3 DNA: TGTGCCAGCAGTGTTAGGGAGACCTACGAGCAGTACTTC
CDR3 protein: CASSVRETYEQYF

clone size: NA
D gene: NA
V gene: TRBV11-2
J gene: TRBJ2-7
CDR3 DNA: TGTGCCAGCAGCTTCGGCGGTGAGCAGTACTTC
CDR3 protein: CASSFGGEQYF

clone size: NA
D gene: TRBD1
V gene: TRBV10-1
J gene: TRBJ1-5
CDR3 DNA: TGCGCCAGCAGCAACAGGGGTCAGCCCCAGCATTTT
CDR3 protein: CASSNRGQPQHF

clone size: few
D gene: TRBD2
V gene: TRBV27
J gene: TRBJ2-1
CDR3 DNA: TGTGCCAGCACTCAACTAGCGGGAGGGCCGGGTGAGCAGTTCTTC
CDR3 protein: CASTQLAGGPGEQFF

clone size: NA
D gene: NA
V gene: TRBV6-5
J gene: TRBJ1-1
CDR3 DNA: TGTGCCAGCACCTACTCCTCGGGTGATGGCACTGAAGCTTTCTTT
CDR3 protein: CASTYSSGDGTEAFF

clone size: NA
D gene: NA
V gene: TRBV5-1
J gene: TRBJ1-6
CDR3 DNA: TGCGCCAGCAGCTATGGGCCCTCAGGGGATTCACCCCTCCACTTT
CDR3 protein: CASSYGPSGDSPLHF

clone size: NA
D gene: NA
V gene: TRBV2
J gene: TRBJ2-7
CDR3 DNA: TGTGCCAGCAGCTTCCTCGGAGGCCCCTACGAGCAGTACTTC
CDR3 protein: CASSFLGGPYEQYF

clone size: NA
D gene: TRBD2
V gene: TRBV19
J gene: TRBJ2-1
CDR3 DNA: TGTGCCAGTAGTACGGGACTAGCGGGGGCGCGTGAGCAGTTCTTC
CDR3 protein: CASSTGLAGAREQFF

clone size: once
D gene: TRBD2
V gene: TRBV29-1
J gene: TRBJ2-3
CDR3 DNA: TGCAGCGTCCGCCCGGGACTAGCGGAGTCTAGCACAGATACGCAGTATTTT
CDR3 protein: CSVRPGLAESSTDTQYF

clone size: NA
D gene: TRBD1
V gene: TRBV4-2
J gene: TRBJ1-1
CDR3 DNA: TGTGCCAGCAGCCGAGAGGGGGCGGGGAACACTGAAGCTTTCTTT
CDR3 protein: CASSREGAGNTEAFF

clone size: NA
D gene: TRBD2
V gene: TRBV5-1
J gene: TRBJ2-1
CDR3 DNA: TGCGCCAGCAGCTTGGGATCGACTAGCGGGAGGGCCTACAATGAGCAGTTCTTC
CDR3 protein: CASSLGSTSGRAYNEQFF

clone size: NA
D gene: TRBD1
V gene: TRBV19
J gene: TRBJ1-3
CDR3 DNA: TGTGCCAGTAGTCTACAGGGGACCTCTGGAAACACCATATATTTT
CDR3 protein: CASSLQGTSGNTIYF

clone size: NA
D gene: TRBD1
V gene: TRBV7-8
J gene: TRBJ2-5
CDR3 DNA: TGTGCCAGCAGACCCATGGGACAGGGGAAAGAGACCCAGTACTTC
CDR3 protein: CASRPMGQGKETQYF

clone size: NA
D gene: TRBD1
V gene: TRBV29-1
J gene: TRBJ1-1
CDR3 DNA: TGCAGCGTTGAAACGCTTGGTTGGACAGGACGAATTAACACTGAAGCTTTCTTT
CDR3 protein: CSVETLGWTGRINTEAFF